This T cell receptor (beta chain) emerged from a study of blood T cell repertoires in COVID-19. This clone was recorded a few times. Trimming took off 4 bases at V and 10 bases at J, with 11 bases between the two ends. This CDR3 region has 13 residues. The germline gives CDR1 SGHDN, CDR2 FVKESK. Participant-reported clinical history was the basis for cohort assignment. All recovered Cohort 3 donors got two negative PCRs, got clearance, or saw symptom resolution. As handled by the study authors: Cell counts per sample came from amplifying reference gene primers. TCRdb's copy holds only in-frame clones and misses some; the assay was immunoSEQ multiplex PCR. V and J calls and clone size come straight from that table; D and trimming were deduced from the DNA. The sample consists of some 490,000 clones, roughly nine tenths of them appearing once.

This sequence was found in a woman aged 60 to 75 who had recovered from COVID-19. This chain links TRBV14 with TRBJ1-6; perhaps TRBD1 as D (6 bases). The material sequenced was PBMCs or T cells enriched from blood (not recorded which). The CDR3 region is CASSPRTESPLHF. CDR3 bases: TGTGCCAGCAGCCCCCGGACAGAATCACCCCTCCACTTT. Full variable domain (remainder filled in from reference TRBV14 and TRBJ1-6): EAGVTQFPSHSVIEKGQTVTLRCDPISGHDNLYWYRRVMGKEIKFLLHFVKESKQDESGMPNNRFLAERTGGTYSTLKVQPAELEDSGVYFCASSPRTESPLHFGNGTRLTVT.